This T cell receptor beta chain was documented in a study of blood T cell repertoires in COVID-19. Study in general: The samples span acute and convalescent COVID-19 from the United States, Italy and Spain. Sources were T cells, B-cell-depleted T cells, or PBMCs; the material itself was cDNA or gDNA.

In the source study's methods: Amplification of reference gene primers was used by the study to estimate nucleated cell counts. Some clones are missing from TCRdb's copy, which holds only in-frame ones; the method was immunoSEQ multiplex PCR. V, J and clone size reflect that table, while D and trimming were determined from the DNA. The sample consists of 95,000 to 150,000 clones, roughly 82% of them appearing once. Germline CDR1 and CDR2: MNHNY and SVGAGI (reference sequence). V gave up 5 bases and J gave up 6 bases, with 16 bases separating them. The CDR3 loop spans 14 amino acids. The sample holds a few counts of this clone.

The chain combines TRBV6-6 with TRBJ1-2; a weak D match, TRBD1 (6 bases). Material: peripheral blood. This clonotype was obtained from a human donor in a cohort sampled during active COVID-19. The CDR3 region is CASSRMDSLNGYTF. CDR3 sequence (DNA): TGTGCCAGCAGTCGAATGGACAGCTTAAATGGCTACACCTTC.